Each of the 11 T cell receptor beta chains below was sequenced from the same sample in a study of cytotoxic CD8 clonotypes in ibrutinib-treated CLL. Libraries were prepared by immunoSEQ multiplex PCR; TCRdb keeps only in-frame clonotypes and omits some of them. The sample has roughly 45,000 clones, 50% to 75% seen once; the top ten hold approximately 21%. The specimen comprised PBMCs, sampled after 24 months of ibrutinib treatment. Every receptor here comes from a human donor with chronic lymphocytic leukemia.

This clone was counted a single time. CDR3 nucleotide sequence: TGTGCCAGCAGCGACAGCTATGGCTACACCTTC. Protein: CASSDSYGYTF. The chain recombines TRBV5-4 with TRBJ1-2; D is perhaps TRBD1 (5 bases). V lost 4 bases, J lost 4 bases, and 5 bases lay in between. The CDR3 has 11 amino acids. Germline CDR1 SGHNT, CDR2 YYREEE (reference sequence). Looking up the rest from reference TRBV5-4 and TRBJ1-2 gives the full variable domain: ETGVTQSPTHLIKTRGQQVTLRCSSQSGHNTVSWYQQALGQGPQFIFQYYREEENGRGNFPPRFSGLQFPNYSSELNVNALELDDSALYLCASSDSYGYTFGSGTRLTVV.

This clone was observed at least ten times. The gene calls are TRBV4-2 and TRBJ1-4, with 10 nucleotides matching TRBD1. The V gene end was trimmed by 0 bases and the J gene end by 8 bases; junction bases not matched to a gene: 18. CDR3 size: 20 residues. Germline-derived CDR1 and CDR2 are LGHNA and YNFKEQ. The CDR3, as DNA: TGTGCCAGCAGCCAAGATCCCCTGACAGGGGGCGCCGGTTTAGGCGAAAAACTGTTTTTT. Protein sequence: CASSQDPLTGGAGLGEKLFF.

The chain links TRBV6-6 to TRBJ2-1; TRBD2 agrees at 8 bases. With 7 bases clipped from V and 3 bases from J, the junction kept 8 bases outside the gene matches. CDR3 length: 15 amino acids. Germline V gene lookup returns CDR1 MNHNY and CDR2 SVGAGI (reference sequence). This CDR3 is CASTVAGGFYNEQFF. As DNA, the CDR3 is TGTGCCAGCACAGTGGCGGGAGGTTTCTACAATGAGCAGTTCTTC.

The chain combines TRBV21-1 with TRBJ1-6. TRBV21-1 is a listed pseudogene. This CDR3 spans 15 amino acids. The CDR3 nucleotides are TGTGCCAGCAGCACCCCGAGGGCTTCTAATTCACCCCTCCACTTT. Its protein product is CASSTPRASNSPLHF.

V is TRBV5-6 and J is TRBJ2-1; no firm D call. The CDR3 extends over 11 amino acids. V lost 4 bases and J 10 bases, leaving 9 bases between the germline ends. Germline CDR1 and CDR2: SGHDT and YYEEEE. CDR3 sequence (DNA): TGTGCCAGCAGCACTCGAGGAGAGCAGTTCTTC. This sequence encodes CASSTRGEQFF.

The chain uses TRBV5-1 and TRBJ2-1; no clear D gene. CDR3 length: 12 residues. Trimming removed 0 bases from V and 3 bases from J, with 1 base in between. Germline CDR1 and CDR2: SGHRS and YFSETQ. CDR3 sequence: CASSLDYNEQFF. The CDR3 nucleotides are TGCGCCAGCAGCTTGGACTACAATGAGCAGTTCTTC.

V usage is TRBV16 and J usage is TRBJ2-1; weak D call: TRBD1 (5 bases). With 4 bases removed from V and 3 bases from J, the gap between germline ends came to 13 bases. This CDR3 region has 15 residues. Germline loops: CDR1 KGHSY, CDR2 FQNENV. This chain's CDR3 is CASSPNRPYYNEQFF. The DNA for the CDR3 is TGTGCCAGCAGCCCAAACAGGCCATACTACAATGAGCAGTTCTTC.

V gene TRBV23-1 combines with J gene TRBJ2-3; D possibly uses TRBD1 or TRBD2 (5 bases each). TRBV23-1 is labeled an ORF, and its function is uncertain. Trimming left V 4 bases short and J 4 bases short, with 18 bases between. The CDR3 has 16 amino acids. The CDR3 bases are TGCGCCAGCAGTCTAAGGGACCGACCCTGGGCAGATACGCAGTATTTT. Translation gives CASSLRDRPWADTQYF.

The V and J genes are TRBV4-1 and TRBJ2-3; D is possibly TRBD2 (7 bases). CDR1 is MGHRA and CDR2 is YSYEKL in the germline V gene. The V end was cut by 0 bases, the J end by 6 bases, with 19 bases between. The CDR3 is 17 amino acids. The CDR3 here is CASSQDGMGGPWDTQYF. In nucleotides, the CDR3 is TGCGCCAGCAGCCAAGACGGGATGGGGGGGCCGTGGGATACGCAGTATTTT.

This chain connects TRBV19 to TRBJ2-7; a possible D gene is TRBD2 (5 bases). Deletions cut 10 bases from V and 2 bases from J, with 15 bases between. The CDR3 spans 13 residues. The germline gives CDR1 LNHDA, CDR2 SQIVND (reference sequence). CDR3 amino acids: CATREGRAYEQYF. The DNA for the CDR3 is TGTGCCACCAGAGAGGGCCGCGCCTACGAGCAGTACTTC.

The rearrangement links TRBV27 to TRBJ2-3; D ambiguous. This CDR3 has 13 amino acids. V was trimmed by 5 bases and J by 4 bases, leaving 10 bases between them. CDR1 and CDR2 from the germline V gene are MNHEY and SMNVEV (reference sequence). The CDR3 DNA follows: TGTGCCAGCAGTCCTCTGAGAGCAGATACGCAGTATTTT. Protein: CASSPLRADTQYF.